The present entry profiles one T cell receptor beta chain with its context. Its target is not known. The CDR3 length is 17 residues. Germline-derived CDR1 and CDR2 are DFQATT and SNEGSKA (reference sequence). J gave up 5 bases and V 0 bases, and 10 bases lay outside the gene matches. All TCR cDNA molecules were individually tagged with a unique molecular identifier. A single record per CDR3 protein comes from TCRdb applying MiXCR to the 5' RACE reads. The data hold some 2,100 distinct CDR3 sequences, with roughly 21% observed a single time. Specified time point: sample taken at primary tumor resection. The sequenced material consisted of unsorted whole RNA from tumor, nontumor lung or frozen PBMC. Around 68 TRACERx patients with early, untreated non-small cell lung cancer donated samples. These data belong to a study of spatial heterogeneity in lung cancer. Study observations and caveats: Relative to follow-up, resection was when ubiquitous expanded tumor TCRs appeared more in blood.

The sequence was obtained from a male donor with early-stage non-small cell lung cancer. The V gene is TRBV20-1, the J gene TRBJ2-5; 12 nucleotides agree with TRBD1. Sample: PBMCs, taken at surgery. The CDR3 sequence: CSARDTGTGGKLETQYF. The CDR3 DNA reads TGCAGTGCTAGAGACACCGGGACAGGGGGCAAGTTGGAGACCCAGTACTTC.